The 15 T cell receptor beta chains below all came from one sample that was sequenced in a study of shared clonotypes between healthy human individuals. The assay was immunoSEQ multiplex PCR, and TCRdb's table has in-frame clones only and misses some. The sample consists of about 1.1 million clones, roughly 80% of them appearing once. Sequencing used memory CD4+ T cells from PBMCs. The subset: CD45RA-negative fraction. Receptors originate from a man younger than 35 in good health. Some clones in this sample may be carry-over from other donors' samples.

The CDR3 is CASSLLGHPTDTQYF. The DNA for the CDR3 is TGTGCCAGCAGCTTATTGGGACACCCAACGGATACGCAGTATTTT. The chain employs TRBV7-3 and TRBJ2-3; perhaps TRBD1 as D (6 bases). V lost 2 bases to trimming and J lost 6 bases, with 15 bases between them. The CDR3 consists of 15 residues. From germline, CDR1 is SGHTA and CDR2 FQGTGA. The full variable domain, completed using reference TRBV7-3 and TRBJ2-3, is GAGVSQTPSNKVTEKGKYVELRCDPISGHTALYWYRQSLGQGPEFLIYFQGTGAADDSGLPNDRFFAVRPEGSVSTLKIQRTERGDSAVYLCASSLLGHPTDTQYFGPGTRLTVL.

The chain has TRBV18 and TRBJ1-1; no clear D. In germline, CDR1 is KGHSH, CDR2 LQKENI. Trimming stripped 6 bases from V and 1 base from J, with 12 bases between. The CDR3 extends over 14 amino acids. As DNA, the CDR3 is TGTGCCAGCTCGTCCCTGATGGGGAACACTGAAGCTTTCTTT. Residues: CASSSLMGNTEAFF.

The J gene is TRBJ1-1, the V gene TRBV15; D is undetermined. The germline V gene encodes CDR1 LNHNV and CDR2 YYDKDF (reference sequence). Trimming took off 7 bases at V and 0 bases at J, with 9 bases between the two ends. The CDR3 contains 13 residues. The chain's CDR3 is CATKSTVNTEAFF. The CDR3 DNA is TGTGCCACCAAGAGTACTGTGAACACTGAAGCTTTCTTT. Full variable domain (remainder filled in from reference TRBV15 and TRBJ1-1): DAMVIQNPRYQVTQFGKPVTLSCSQTLNHNVMYWYQQKSSQAPKLLFHYYDKDFNNEADTPDNFQSRRPNTSFCFLDIRSPGLGDTAMYLCATKSTVNTEAFFGQGTRLTVV.

The chain is built from TRBV7-3 and TRBJ1-1; D is unclear. The CDR3 has 14 residues. CDR1 is SGHTA and CDR2 is FQGTGA in the germline V gene. V was pared by 1 base and J by 1 base, with 7 bases between. The CDR3 sequence: CASSLNGKNTEAFF. The CDR3, as DNA: TGTGCCAGCAGCTTAAACGGGAAGAACACTGAAGCTTTCTTT.

This chain uses TRBV7-3 with TRBJ2-2; no clear D gene. This CDR3 has 13 residues. Trimming stripped 8 bases from V and 6 bases from J, with 13 bases between. Germline lookup yields CDR1 SGHTA and CDR2 FQGTGA. The CDR3 loop reads CASSYSAAGELFF. The CDR3 coding sequence is TGTGCCAGCTCCTACAGTGCCGCCGGGGAGCTGTTTTTT.

To note about this clone: A read error likely explains this, since a far larger clone differs by one base. V gene TRBV7-9 combines with J gene TRBJ1-1; D is unclear. CDR3 length equals 13 residues. Germline CDR1 and CDR2: SEHNR and FQNEAQ (reference sequence). Written as DNA, the CDR3 is TGTGCCAGCAGATTAGGTGTGAACACTGAAGCTTTCTTT. This gives the protein CASRLGVNTEAFF.

The gene calls are TRBV4-1 and TRBJ2-7; 7 positions match TRBD2. The CDR3 extends over 17 amino acids. Germline CDR1 and CDR2: MGHRA and YSYEKL. With 4 bases clipped from V and 2 bases from J, the junction kept 14 bases outside the gene matches. The CDR3 coding sequence is TGCGCCAGCAGCCGGGGAGGGAGCCGGGATAAGGCCTACGAGCAGTACTTC. Translated: CASSRGGSRDKAYEQYF.

The table lists this clone with a few counts. Other DNA sequences from this sample encode an identical CDR3 as well. The chain employs TRBV5-1 and TRBJ1-1; D is unclear. CDR1 and CDR2 (germline): SGHRS, YFSETQ. The V and J ends lost 1 base and 4 bases respectively, with 5 bases between them. This CDR3 is 12 amino acids long. CDR3 in DNA: TGCGCCAGCAGCTTGAAGGGCACTGAAGCTTTCTTT. This codes for CASSLKGTEAFF.

This clone has only a few counts. This chain joins TRBV7-9 and TRBJ1-2; tentatively, D is TRBD1 (5 bases). The CDR3 sequence is 11 residues long. Germline loops: CDR1 SEHNR, CDR2 FQNEAQ (reference sequence). V was clipped by 5 bases and J by 8 bases, with 9 bases between them. The CDR3 loop is CASSTRQGYTF. Here the CDR3 DNA reads TGTGCCAGCAGCACTCGACAGGGCTACACCTTC.

CDR3 sequence reads: CASSLVGQGSEAFF. The CDR3 DNA reads TGCGCCAGCAGCTTGGTAGGACAGGGGAGTGAAGCTTTCTTT. The V and J genes are TRBV5-1 and TRBJ1-1, with TRBD1 identical over 9 bases. Germline CDR1 and CDR2: SGHRS and YFSETQ. V lost 0 bases to trimming and J lost 7 bases; unmatched junction nucleotides: 4. There are 14 residues in the CDR3.

V is TRBV30 and J is TRBJ2-2; 7 bases line up with TRBD2. This CDR3 region has 13 residues. Germline V gene data show CDR1 as GTSNPN and CDR2 as SVGIG (reference sequence). V lost 0 bases, J lost 10 bases, and 5 bases stayed unmatched. The CDR3 nucleotides read TGTGCCTGGAGTGTTTTGGGGACTACGGAGCTGTTTTTT. The encoded protein is CAWSVLGTTELFF.

CDR3 sequence reads: CASSSGQGNYGYTF. CDR3 bases: TGTGCCAGCAGTTCCGGACAGGGCAACTATGGCTACACCTTC. The chain employs TRBV27 and TRBJ1-2; 8 positions agree with TRBD1. In germline, CDR1 is MNHEY, CDR2 SMNVEV (reference sequence). The CDR3 contains 14 residues. The V gene end was trimmed by 4 bases and the J gene end by 2 bases; junction bases not matched to a gene: 3.

The gene calls are TRBV14 and TRBJ1-4, with D possibly being TRBD1 (5 bases). This CDR3 contains 15 residues. V lost 2 bases, J lost 8 bases, and 15 bases lay in between. Germline CDR1 SGHDN, CDR2 FVKESK. The CDR3 bases are TGTGCCAGCAGCCAATCGGCAGGGATTATCGAAAAACTGTTTTTT. Translating gives CASSQSAGIIEKLFF.

The chain links TRBV5-1 to TRBJ2-5, with TRBD2 matching 10 bases. Per the germline V gene, CDR1 is SGHRS and CDR2 is YFSETQ. The CDR3 consists of 17 residues. V shed 3 bases and J 2 bases; nucleotides not matched to a gene: 10. In DNA form, the CDR3 reads TGCGCCAGCAGCTCGACGGGACTAGCGAAAAGACAAGAGACCCAGTACTTC. It is translated as CASSSTGLAKRQETQYF.

J is TRBJ1-1 and V is TRBV6-1; a weak D match, TRBD1 (6 bases). The CDR3 is made up of 15 amino acids. Germline V gives CDR1 MNHNS, CDR2 SASEGT. Trimming took 7 bases from V and 0 from J, leaving 15 bases between them. Written as DNA, the CDR3 is TGTGCCAGCACGCAGGGGAAAGCGGTGAACACTGAAGCTTTCTTT. It specifies CASTQGKAVNTEAFF.